One and the same sample provided the 30 T cell receptor beta chains below, sequenced in a study of cytomegalovirus exposure and HLA in healthy donors. PCR was performed using 60 Vbeta and 13 Jbeta primers. Using immunoSEQ multiplex PCR, the repertoire was profiled, and TCRdb retains in-frame clones only, with some absent. The table records under 150,000 clones, around 80% of them present only once. Sequenced material: PBMCs. The receptors originated from a man aged 35 to 55 in good health and CMV-seropositive.

The rearrangement uses TRBV18 and TRBJ2-1; TRBD2 matches at 16 bases. Germline-derived CDR1 and CDR2 are KGHSH and LQKENI. The CDR3 runs to 17 residues. The V and J ends lost 3 bases and 5 bases, in that order; junction bases with no gene match: 4. CDR3 amino acids: CASSPGLAGGPHNEQFF. The CDR3 bases are TGTGCCAGCTCACCGGGACTAGCGGGAGGGCCCCACAATGAGCAGTTCTTC.

The chain combines TRBV5-6 with TRBJ1-2; D possibly corresponds to TRBD1 (5 bases). The CDR3 sequence is 16 residues long. With 1 base removed from V and 5 bases from J, the gap between germline ends came to 18 bases. CDR1 SGHDT and CDR2 YYEEEE come from the germline V gene. The chain's CDR3 is CASSLSGRAHWYGYTF. CDR3 nucleotide sequence: TGTGCCAGCAGCTTGTCAGGGAGGGCCCATTGGTATGGCTACACCTTC.

This clone was recorded only once. The chain is built from TRBV30 and TRBJ2-7, with 9 nucleotides matching TRBD1. The CDR3 consists of 14 residues. Germline CDR1 GTSNPN, CDR2 SVGIG (reference sequence). V lost 5 bases to trimming and J lost 1 base; unmatched junction nucleotides: 6. In DNA form, the CDR3 reads TGTGCCTGGGGGGAGGGACAGGGTTCCTACGAGCAGTACTTC. Amino acids: CAWGEGQGSYEQYF. Full variable domain (rest looked up from reference TRBV30 and TRBJ2-7): SQTIHQWPATLVQPVGSPLSLECTVEGTSNPNLYWYRQAAGRGLQLLFYSVGIGQISSEVPQNLSASRPQDRQFILSSKKLLLSDSGFYLCAWGEGQGSYEQYFGPGTRLTVT.

This clone was detected once. The chain combines TRBV2 with TRBJ2-7, with D tentatively TRBD1 (5 bases). The CDR3 loop spans 13 amino acids. Germline CDR1 and CDR2: SNHLY and FYNNEI. The V end was cut by 8 bases, the J end by 4 bases, with 15 bases between. CDR3 in amino acids: CASGSTDSYEQYF. The CDR3 DNA sequence: TGTGCCAGCGGGTCGACAGACTCATACGAGCAGTACTTC.

This CDR3 reads CASSQGGSYEQFF. The CDR3 coding sequence is TGTGCCAGCTCCCAGGGCGGGAGCTATGAGCAGTTCTTC. This chain connects TRBV9 to TRBJ2-1; the match to TRBD2 covers 7 bases. The CDR3 totals 13 residues. With 7 bases clipped from V and 8 bases from J, the junction kept 9 bases outside the gene matches. In germline, CDR1 is SGDLS, CDR2 YYNGEE. The full variable domain, in which reference TRBV9 and TRBJ2-1 provide the parts outside the CDR3, is DSGVTQTPKHLITATGQRVTLRCSPRSGDLSVYWYQQSLDQGLQFLIQYYNGEERAKGNILERFSAQQFPDLHSELNLSSLELGDSALYFCASSQGGSYEQFFGPGTRLTVL.

This chain connects TRBV6-1 to TRBJ2-7; 11 bases fit TRBD2. V shed 3 bases, J shed 2 bases, and the junction held 3 bases outside the gene matches. The CDR3 spans 15 residues. Germline assignment: CDR1 MNHNS and CDR2 SASEGT. The CDR3 region has the DNA TGTGCCAGCAGTGAGGGGACTAGCGGTACCTACGAGCAGTACTTC. Its translation is CASSEGTSGTYEQYF.

The V call is TRBV7-6, the J call TRBJ2-5; 7 bases are shared with TRBD2. CDR1 SGHVS and CDR2 FNYEAQ come from the germline V gene. Trimming took 4 bases from V and 10 from J; bases not matched to a gene: 3. The CDR3 totals 11 residues. CDR3 DNA: TGTGCCAGCAGCTCCGGACTAGGCCAGTACTTC. Translating gives CASSSGLGQYF.

V is TRBV11-2 and J is TRBJ2-5; 8 bases align to TRBD1. V shed 0 bases, J shed 5 bases, and the junction held 5 bases outside the gene matches. CDR3 length: 15 residues. CDR1 SGHAT and CDR2 FQNNGV come from the germline V gene. This CDR3 is CASSLDRGPTETQYF. CDR3 nucleotide sequence: TGTGCCAGCAGCTTAGACAGGGGGCCCACGGAGACCCAGTACTTC.

The chain has TRBV6-1 and TRBJ2-2; the match to TRBD1 covers 7 bases. Germline CDR1 and CDR2: MNHNS and SASEGT. The trim removed 6 bases at V and 2 bases at J, leaving 6 bases unmatched. The CDR3 totals 15 residues. CDR3 sequence reads: CASSRGQENTGELFF. The CDR3 coding sequence is TGTGCCAGCAGCAGAGGACAGGAAAACACCGGGGAGCTGTTTTTT.

The chain links TRBV7-2 to TRBJ1-2, with no clear D. The V end was cut by 1 base, the J end by 5 bases, with 14 bases between. The V gene's germline CDR1 is SGHTA and CDR2 FQGNSA. The CDR3 sequence is 15 residues long. This CDR3 is CASSLGSRVRYGYTF. Here the CDR3 DNA reads TGTGCCAGCAGCTTAGGGTCCCGGGTCAGATATGGCTACACCTTC.

The chain joins TRBV18 to TRBJ1-2; D is perhaps TRBD1 (5 bases). The CDR3 is made up of 15 amino acids. V shed 2 bases and J shed 8 bases, with 18 bases lying between them. Germline V CDR1 and CDR2: KGHSH, LQKENI. In DNA, the CDR3 is TGTGCCAGCTCACCAGACCACAGGCCAGGCGAGGGCTACACCTTC. This translates into CASSPDHRPGEGYTF.

The DNA of the CDR3 is TGTGCCAGCAGTTACCCGACAGGGGTAGGGCACAATGAGCAGTTCTTC. It translates to CASSYPTGVGHNEQFF. The chain combines TRBV6-6 with TRBJ2-1; the match to TRBD1 covers 8 bases. The V gene end was trimmed by 2 bases and the J gene end by 5 bases; junction bases not matched to a gene: 8. Germline CDR1 is MNHNY and CDR2 is SVGAGI (reference sequence). CDR3 size: 16 residues.

The chain couples TRBV28 to TRBJ2-1; D is perhaps TRBD2 (7 bases). The CDR3 has 16 residues. The germline gives CDR1 MDHEN, CDR2 SYDVKM. V was pared by 6 bases and J by 5 bases, with 20 bases between. CDR3 DNA sequence: TGTGCCAGCAGCGGGCGGGGGCGGATGCCCCACAATGAGCAGTTCTTC. As protein: CASSGRGRMPHNEQFF.

The chain joins TRBV14 to TRBJ2-7; 9 bases line up with TRBD1. J gave up 3 bases and V 8 bases, and 5 bases lay outside the gene matches. The CDR3 is made up of 13 amino acids. CDR1 is SGHDN and CDR2 is FVKESK in the germline V gene. CDR3 DNA sequence: TGTGCCAGCGGGGACAGGGCGAACTACGAGCAGTACTTC. It translates to CASGDRANYEQYF.

The CDR3 loop is CASSVDRLANYGYTF. CDR3 nucleotides: TGTGCCAGCAGCGTAGACAGGTTAGCTAACTATGGCTACACCTTC. V is TRBV5-4 and J is TRBJ1-2; possible D gene TRBD1, 6 bases. The germline V gene encodes CDR1 SGHNT and CDR2 YYREEE (reference sequence). V lost 4 bases to trimming and J lost 0 bases, with 13 bases between them. This CDR3 has 15 amino acids.

V gene TRBV6-5 combines with J gene TRBJ1-1; TRBD1 is a possible D gene (6 bases). The germline V and J ends were trimmed by 2 bases and 1 base, with 11 bases remaining between them. From germline, CDR1 is MNHEY and CDR2 SVGAGI. This CDR3 is 15 amino acids long. CDR3 in amino acids: CASSYRPRGNTEAFF. The CDR3 region has the DNA TGTGCCAGCAGTTACCGTCCCAGGGGGAACACTGAAGCTTTCTTT.

This clone occurred a few times. The V gene is TRBV28, the J gene TRBJ1-5; a weak D match, TRBD1 (5 bases). This CDR3 is 15 amino acids long. Between the trimmed V and J ends, which lost 1 base and 4 bases, there was a span of 11 bases. Germline values: CDR1 MDHEN, CDR2 SYDVKM. The CDR3, as DNA: TGTGCCAGCAGTTTATCCGGGGGGTATAATCAGCCCCAGCATTTT. Translation gives CASSLSGGYNQPQHF.

V is TRBV2 and J is TRBJ2-5; D is undetermined. Germline lookup yields CDR1 SNHLY and CDR2 FYNNEI. V was shortened by 1 base and J by 5 bases, with 5 bases between the two germline ends. The CDR3 contains 12 residues. This CDR3 reads CASSEVGETQYF. The CDR3 DNA reads as TGTGCCAGCAGTGAAGTCGGGGAGACCCAGTACTTC.

The rearrangement joins TRBV18 to TRBJ2-3, with D possibly matching TRBD1 (6 bases). The CDR3 is 16 residues long. V was trimmed by 2 bases and J by 1 base, leaving 13 bases between them. The V gene's germline CDR1 is KGHSH and CDR2 LQKENI. The CDR3 sequence is CASSPGNRDRTDTQYF. The CDR3 DNA is TGTGCCAGCTCACCAGGGAACAGGGACCGCACAGATACGCAGTATTTT. Together with reference TRBV18 and TRBJ2-3, the CDR3 gives the full variable domain: NAGVMQNPRHLVRRRGQEARLRCSPMKGHSHVYWYRQLPEEGLKFMVYLQKENIIDESGMPKERFSAEFPKEGPSILRIQQVVRGDSAAYFCASSPGNRDRTDTQYFGPGTRLTVL.

CDR3 sequence (DNA): TGTGCCAGCAGCTTAGGAATCCCGGGACAGGGATACGAGCAGTACTTC. Encoded protein: CASSLGIPGQGYEQYF. The gene calls are TRBV7-8 and TRBJ2-7, with 9 nucleotides matching TRBD1. Germline assignment: CDR1 SGHVS and CDR2 FQNEAQ. This CDR3 region has 16 residues. V shed 1 base, J shed 4 bases, and the junction held 8 bases outside the gene matches.

The chain couples TRBV6-5 to TRBJ1-3, with a tentative D call TRBD1 (6 bases). V lost 7 bases and J lost 2, with 12 bases in between. The CDR3 has 14 residues. CDR1 and CDR2 from the germline V gene are MNHEY and SVGAGI. CDR3 coding DNA: TGTGCCAGCAAAGCCACAGGGACTGGAAACACCATATATTTT. This encodes CASKATGTGNTIYF.

The rearrangement joins TRBV9 to TRBJ2-7; D perhaps matches TRBD1 (6 bases). Germline V gives CDR1 SGDLS, CDR2 YYNGEE. Trimming took off 0 bases at V and 0 bases at J, with 10 bases between the two ends. The CDR3 has 15 residues. CDR3 bases: TGTGCCAGCAGCGTAGGGGTAGGGGGCTCCTACGAGCAGTACTTC. Its protein product is CASSVGVGGSYEQYF.

The DNA for the CDR3 is TGTGCCAGCAGCTTACAGGGGGCGGGCGAGACCCAGTACTTC. This translates into CASSLQGAGETQYF. The V gene is TRBV5-4, the J gene TRBJ2-5; 9 nucleotides line up with TRBD1. The J segment lost 5 bases and the V segment lost 2 bases, leaving 4 bases of the junction unmatched. Germline assignment: CDR1 SGHNT and CDR2 YYREEE (reference sequence). The CDR3 contains 14 residues.

This chain connects TRBV19 to TRBJ2-3; 10 nucleotides agree with TRBD1. The CDR3 is 17 amino acids. V lost 3 bases to trimming and J lost 5 bases; unmatched junction nucleotides: 11. Germline V lookup: CDR1 LNHDA, CDR2 SQIVND (reference sequence). The CDR3 is CASSIGTTGGAVDTQYF. CDR3 nucleotides: TGTGCCAGTAGTATCGGTACGACAGGGGGCGCGGTAGATACGCAGTATTTT.

This clone appeared once. The V and J genes are TRBV15 and TRBJ1-3; D gene ambiguous. The CDR3 spans 16 residues. Trimming left V 1 base short and J 4 bases short, with 14 bases between. Germline CDR1 is LNHNV and CDR2 is YYDKDF (reference sequence). As DNA, the CDR3 is TGTGCCACCAGCAGAGGATTTGGGAGAATGGGAAACACCATATATTTT. It encodes CATSRGFGRMGNTIYF.

The CDR3 loop reads CSVSTANTEAFF. The DNA of the CDR3 is TGCAGCGTTTCTACAGCGAACACTGAAGCTTTCTTT. The V call is TRBV29-1, the J call TRBJ1-1; the D is unclear. Germline V gene data show CDR1 as SQVTM and CDR2 as ANQGSEA. Trimming cost V 5 bases and J 1 base, with 8 bases left between them. The CDR3 is 12 residues long.

On this clone itself: This CDR3 is also generated by other DNA sequences in the sample. The rearrangement joins TRBV29-1 to TRBJ1-1; TRBD1 matches 8 bases. The V and J ends lost 4 bases and 10 bases, in that order; junction bases with no gene match: 2. This CDR3 has 10 residues. Germline CDR1 and CDR2: SQVTM and ANQGSEA. The CDR3 DNA is TGCAGCGTTGTCGACAGGGGAGCTTTCTTT. Translating gives CSVVDRGAFF.

This clone was observed a single time. J is TRBJ1-1 and V is TRBV7-2; 12 bases fit TRBD1. The CDR3 extends over 17 amino acids. Germline lookup yields CDR1 SGHTA and CDR2 FQGNSA. With 5 bases clipped from V and 3 bases from J, the junction kept 10 bases outside the gene matches. The CDR3, as DNA: TGTGCCAGCAGCACCCCACCGGGACAGGGGGCGCACACTGAAGCTTTCTTT. This gives the protein CASSTPPGQGAHTEAFF.

This chain uses TRBV4-1 with TRBJ2-7, with D perhaps matching TRBD1 (5 bases). There are 14 residues in the CDR3. V was clipped by 0 bases and J by 2 bases, with 8 bases between them. The V gene's germline CDR1 is MGHRA and CDR2 YSYEKL. The CDR3 reads CASSQDQGTYEQYF. CDR3 nucleotides: TGCGCCAGCAGCCAAGATCAGGGTACCTACGAGCAGTACTTC.

The genes are TRBV30 and TRBJ2-7, with D perhaps TRBD2 (6 bases). The CDR3 is made up of 16 amino acids. Germline loops: CDR1 GTSNPN, CDR2 SVGIG (reference sequence). Trimming removed 4 bases at V and 3 bases at J, with 22 bases between. The CDR3, as DNA: TGTGCCTGGACCCCGCTGCTAGGGACTGCTGGCTACGAGCAGTACTTC. Amino acids: CAWTPLLGTAGYEQYF.